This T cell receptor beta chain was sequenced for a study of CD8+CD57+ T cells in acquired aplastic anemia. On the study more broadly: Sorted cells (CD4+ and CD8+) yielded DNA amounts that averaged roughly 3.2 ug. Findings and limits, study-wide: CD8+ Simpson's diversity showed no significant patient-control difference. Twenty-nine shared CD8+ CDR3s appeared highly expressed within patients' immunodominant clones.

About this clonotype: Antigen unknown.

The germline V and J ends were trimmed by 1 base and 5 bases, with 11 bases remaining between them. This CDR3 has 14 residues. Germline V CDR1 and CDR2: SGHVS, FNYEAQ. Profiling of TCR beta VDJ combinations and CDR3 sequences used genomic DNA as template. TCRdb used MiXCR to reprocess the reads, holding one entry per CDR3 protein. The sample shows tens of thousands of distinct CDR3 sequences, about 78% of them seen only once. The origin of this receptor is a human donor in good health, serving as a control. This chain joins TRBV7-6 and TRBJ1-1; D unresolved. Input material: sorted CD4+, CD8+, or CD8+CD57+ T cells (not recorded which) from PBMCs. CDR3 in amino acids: CASSLGSGLTEAFF. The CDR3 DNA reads TGTGCCAGCAGCTTAGGATCGGGGTTGACTGAAGCTTTCTTT.